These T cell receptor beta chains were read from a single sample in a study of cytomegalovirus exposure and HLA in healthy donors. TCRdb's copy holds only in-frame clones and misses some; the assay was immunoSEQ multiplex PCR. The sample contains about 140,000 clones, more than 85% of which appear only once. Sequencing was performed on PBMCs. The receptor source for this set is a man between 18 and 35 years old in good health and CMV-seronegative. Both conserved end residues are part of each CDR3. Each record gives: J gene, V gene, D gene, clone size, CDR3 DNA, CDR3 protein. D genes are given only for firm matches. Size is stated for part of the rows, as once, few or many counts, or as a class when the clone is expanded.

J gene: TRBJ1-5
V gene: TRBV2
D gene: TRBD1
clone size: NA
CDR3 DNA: TGTGCCAGCAGTGCGAGACAGGGGAGTCAGCCCCAGCATTTT
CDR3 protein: CASSARQGSQPQHF

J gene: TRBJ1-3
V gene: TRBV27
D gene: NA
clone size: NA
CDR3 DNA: TGTGCCAGCAGTTCGGGGTTCTCTGGAAACACCATATATTTT
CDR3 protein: CASSSGFSGNTIYF

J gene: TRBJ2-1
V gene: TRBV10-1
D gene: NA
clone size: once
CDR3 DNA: TGCGCCAGCAGTGAGGGAAACGGGATGCAGTTCTTC
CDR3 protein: CASSEGNGMQFF

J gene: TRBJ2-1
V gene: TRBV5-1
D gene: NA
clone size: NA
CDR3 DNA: TGCGCCAGCAGCCCCCCTAGGGGTGGGTCCTACAATGAGCAGTTCTTC
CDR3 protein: CASSPPRGGSYNEQFF

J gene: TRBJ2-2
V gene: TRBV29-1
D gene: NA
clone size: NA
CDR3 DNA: TGCAGCATATTGCCCGGCGGGGAATCGTACACCGGGGAGCTGTTTTTT
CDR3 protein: CSILPGGESYTGELFF

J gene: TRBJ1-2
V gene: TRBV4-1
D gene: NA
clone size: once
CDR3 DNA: TGCGCCAGCAGCCAAGATAGTACAGGGTGGGCTGGCTACACCTTC
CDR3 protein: CASSQDSTGWAGYTF

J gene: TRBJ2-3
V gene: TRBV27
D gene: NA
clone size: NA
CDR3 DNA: TGTGCCAGCAGTTTCCCCTCCGATACGCAGTATTTT
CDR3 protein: CASSFPSDTQYF

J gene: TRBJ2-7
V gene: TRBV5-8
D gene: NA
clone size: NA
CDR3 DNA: TGTGCCAGCAGCTTGGCCGGGACACCTAAGGAGCAGTACTTC
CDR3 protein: CASSLAGTPKEQYF

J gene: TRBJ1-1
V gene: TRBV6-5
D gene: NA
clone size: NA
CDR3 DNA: TGTGCCAGCAGTCGGAGGGGCCCCACTGAAGCTTTCTTT
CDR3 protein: CASSRRGPTEAFF

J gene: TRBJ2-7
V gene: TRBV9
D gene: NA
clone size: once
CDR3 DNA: TGTGCCAGCAGCGCAGGGGTCAATATCTACGAGCAGTACTTC
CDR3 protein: CASSAGVNIYEQYF

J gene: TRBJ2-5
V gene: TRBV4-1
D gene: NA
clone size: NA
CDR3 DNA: TGCGCCAGCAGCCAAGATCCTGGAGGACTACTCCAAGAGACCCAGTACTTC
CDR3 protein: CASSQDPGGLLQETQYF

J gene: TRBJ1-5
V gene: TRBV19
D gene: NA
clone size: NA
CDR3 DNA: TGTGCCAGTAGTAAGACGGGGAGTCAGCCCCAGCATTTT
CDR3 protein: CASSKTGSQPQHF

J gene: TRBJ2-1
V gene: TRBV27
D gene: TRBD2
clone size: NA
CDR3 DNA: TGTGCCAGCAGTCCAGGGACTAGCGGATACAATGAGCAGTTCTTC
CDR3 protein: CASSPGTSGYNEQFF

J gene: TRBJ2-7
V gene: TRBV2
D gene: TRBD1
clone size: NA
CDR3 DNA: TGTGCCAGCAGAGACAGGGGGAGCTCCTACGAGCAGTACTTC
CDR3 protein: CASRDRGSSYEQYF

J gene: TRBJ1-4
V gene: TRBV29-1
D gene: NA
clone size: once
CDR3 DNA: TGCAGCGTCTCCTTGGGGGGGAGTGAAAAACTGTTTTTT
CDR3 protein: CSVSLGGSEKLFF

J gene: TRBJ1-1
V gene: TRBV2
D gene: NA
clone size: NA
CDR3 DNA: TGTGCCAGCAGTGATAGGCGGGGGGCCACTGAAGCTTTCTTT
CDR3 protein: CASSDRRGATEAFF

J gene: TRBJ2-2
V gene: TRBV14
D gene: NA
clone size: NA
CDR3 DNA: TGTGCCAGCAGCCAAGAAAGGGGACAAAGGACCGGGGAGCTGTTTTTT
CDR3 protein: CASSQERGQRTGELFF

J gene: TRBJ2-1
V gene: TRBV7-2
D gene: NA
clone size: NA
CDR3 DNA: TGTGCCAGCAGCCCCGGCCGGGTCAATGAGCAGTTCTTC
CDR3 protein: CASSPGRVNEQFF

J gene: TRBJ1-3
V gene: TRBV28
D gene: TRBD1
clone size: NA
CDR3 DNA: TGTGCCAGCAGTACAGGGGGACACCTCTCTGGAAACACCATATATTTT
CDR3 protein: CASSTGGHLSGNTIYF

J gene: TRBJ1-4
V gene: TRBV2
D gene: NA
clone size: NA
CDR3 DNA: TGTGCCAGCAAAAGGGAGGTAACTCCGGAAAAACTGTTTTTT
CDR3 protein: CASKREVTPEKLFF

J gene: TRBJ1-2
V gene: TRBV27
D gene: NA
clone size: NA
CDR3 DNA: TGTGCCAGCACAAGACGGGGGGCCGACGCTAACTATGGCTACACCTTC
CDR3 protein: CASTRRGADANYGYTF

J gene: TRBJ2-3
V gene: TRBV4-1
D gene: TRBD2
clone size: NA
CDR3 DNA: TGCGCCAGCAGCCAAGATCAACTAGCGGGGGGCCCACGTCGGGTTTTT
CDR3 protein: CASSQDQLAGGPRRVF

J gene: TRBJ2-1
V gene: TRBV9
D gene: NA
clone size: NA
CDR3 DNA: TGTGCCAGCAGCGTAGGCGCGGGATCCTACAATGAGCAGTTCTTC
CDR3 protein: CASSVGAGSYNEQFF

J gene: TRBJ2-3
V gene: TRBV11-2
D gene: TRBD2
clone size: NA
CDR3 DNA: TGTGCCAGCAGCTTAGGAGGGAGGGCCATTTCAGATACGCAGTATTTT
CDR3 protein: CASSLGGRAISDTQYF

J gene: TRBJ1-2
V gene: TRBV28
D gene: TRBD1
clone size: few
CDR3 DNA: TGTGCCAGCAGGACAGGGTTGAACTATGGCTACACCTTC
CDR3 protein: CASRTGLNYGYTF

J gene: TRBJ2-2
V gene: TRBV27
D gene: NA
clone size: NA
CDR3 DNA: TGTGCCAGCAGTCCCGGGACTTGGAACACCGGGGAGCTGTTTTTT
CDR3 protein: CASSPGTWNTGELFF

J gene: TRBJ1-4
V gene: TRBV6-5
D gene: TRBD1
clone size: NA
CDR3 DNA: TGTGCCAGCAGTTACGGGACAGGGGTGGCAAAACTGTTTTTT
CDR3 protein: CASSYGTGVAKLFF

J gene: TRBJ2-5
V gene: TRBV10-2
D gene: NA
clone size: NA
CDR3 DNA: TGCGCCAGCAGCGCTTCCTCCGGGAGCGCAGAGACCCAGTACTTC
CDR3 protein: CASSASSGSAETQYF

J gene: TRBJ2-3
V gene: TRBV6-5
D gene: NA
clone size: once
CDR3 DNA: TGTGCCAGCAGTTACGGGTGGGAGTCTGGAGATACGCAGTATTTT
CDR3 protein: CASSYGWESGDTQYF